This T cell receptor beta chain was documented in a study of vaccination and CD4 T cells after COVID-19. Whole-study context: A median of roughly 97 days (range 35 to 161) separated diagnosis from post-COVID sampling.

Scientists ran DNA taken from cultured CD4+ T cells through the Oncomine TCR Beta short-read assay for sequencing. TCRdb analysed the PCR reads with MiXCR anew, one entry per CDR3 protein. This table has over 3,500 distinct CDR3 sequences, around 66% appearing once. The treatment was: roughly 11-day PBMC culture with coronavirus spike peptide pools or control peptides (ViraFEST assay). CDR1 MNHNS and CDR2 SASEGT come from the germline V gene. Trimming removed 7 bases at V and 0 bases at J, with 13 bases between. The CDR3 spans 15 residues. About this clonotype itself: The antigen is unknown.

The receptor comes from a human donor who had recovered from COVID-19. The sequenced sample consisted of CD4+ T cells from blood, cultured in vitro. The chain employs TRBV6-1 and TRBJ1-5; possibly TRBD1 for D (6 bases). CDR3 DNA: TGTGCCAGCATACAGGGAGTTTATAGCAATCAGCCCCAGCATTTT. As protein: CASIQGVYSNQPQHF.